The sequence of this T cell receptor (beta chain) was determined in a study of shared clonotypes between healthy human individuals. Every subset had its genomic DNA shared out evenly among several immunoSEQ plates. The data were produced by immunoSEQ multiplex PCR, yet TCRdb's version contains in-frame clones alone and is incomplete. The sample has about 1 million clones; 65% to 75% are singletons. As regards this clone: What it recognizes is unknown.

Findings and caveats of the study: A handful of donors shared about 5% of their naive CD4 clonotypes. Larger richness was generally estimated for naive than memory subsets.

Germline assignment: CDR1 KGHSH and CDR2 LQKENI. CDR3 length equals 18 residues. With 2 bases clipped from V and 1 base from J, the junction kept 8 bases outside the gene matches. Sequenced material: memory CD4+ T cells sorted from blood. Subset: CD45RA-negative fraction. This sequence was found in a man younger than 30 in good health. The gene calls are TRBV18 and TRBJ2-5; TRBD2 matches 12 bases. CDR3 nucleotides: TGTGCCAGCTCACCAGCGCTAGCGGGAGGGCCGGCCCAAGAGACCCAGTACTTC. Translated: CASSPALAGGPAQETQYF.